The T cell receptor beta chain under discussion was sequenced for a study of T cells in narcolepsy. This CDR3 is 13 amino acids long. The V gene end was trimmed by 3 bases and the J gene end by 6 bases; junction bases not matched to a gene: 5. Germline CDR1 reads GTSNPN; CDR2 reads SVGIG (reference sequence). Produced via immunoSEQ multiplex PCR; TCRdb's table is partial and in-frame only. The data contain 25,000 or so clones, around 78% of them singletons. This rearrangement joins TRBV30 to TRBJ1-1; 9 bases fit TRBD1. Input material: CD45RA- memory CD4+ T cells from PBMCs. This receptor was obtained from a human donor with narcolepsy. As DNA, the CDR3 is TGTGCCTGGAGGAAACAGGGGGCCGCTGAAGCTTTCTTT. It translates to CAWRKQGAAEAFF.